One sample yielded the 6 T cell receptor beta chains listed below, sequenced in a study of T cell responses to AZD1222 COVID-19 vaccine. TCRdb's copy holds only in-frame clones and misses some; the assay was immunoSEQ multiplex PCR. Among some 180,000 clones listed, roughly 90% were seen once. This specimen was peripheral blood, taken on day 0 of AZD1222 vaccination. The origin of the receptors is an adult in good health.

The chain combines TRBV6-5 with TRBJ1-1, with no clear D. This CDR3 is built from 15 residues. Germline CDR1 MNHEY, CDR2 SVGAGI. The V end lost 4 bases, the J end lost 1 base, and 13 bases lay between the germline ends. The CDR3 sequence: CASSFSGLTNTEAFF. In DNA form, the CDR3 reads TGTGCCAGCAGTTTCTCAGGTCTTACGAACACTGAAGCTTTCTTT.

In this sample, this clone turned up once. The chain combines TRBV4-1 with TRBJ1-4, with D maybe TRBD1 (5 bases). V was trimmed by 0 bases and J by 0 bases, leaving 8 bases between them. The CDR3 runs 16 residues. Germline V gives CDR1 MGHRA, CDR2 YSYEKL. The CDR3 is CASSQDRDPTNEKLFF. The CDR3 DNA sequence: TGCGCCAGCAGCCAAGATCGGGACCCAACTAATGAAAAACTGTTTTTT.

This clone was recorded once. In DNA, the CDR3 is TGTGCCAGCAGCTTAGCGGACTATGGCTACACCTTC. It encodes CASSLADYGYTF. The chain employs TRBV7-9 and TRBJ1-2; D not resolved. Trimming stripped 0 bases from V and 3 bases from J, with 2 bases between. CDR1 SEHNR and CDR2 FQNEAQ come from the germline V gene (reference sequence). CDR3 size: 12 residues. The variable domain in full, completed from reference TRBV7-9 and TRBJ1-2, reads DTGVSQNPRHKITKRGQNVTFRCDPISEHNRLYWYRQTLGQGPEFLTYFQNEAQLEKSRLLSDRFSAERPKGSFSTLEIQRTEQGDSAMYLCASSLADYGYTFGSGTRLTVV.

The V and J genes are TRBV4-1 and TRBJ2-2, with TRBD1 matching over 9 bases. Unmatched junction bases numbered 2, after V lost 2 bases and J lost 4 bases. CDR1 MGHRA and CDR2 YSYEKL come from the germline V gene. This CDR3 has 15 amino acids. The CDR3: CASSQRTGVTGELFF. As DNA, the CDR3 is TGCGCCAGCAGCCAAAGGACAGGGGTCACCGGGGAGCTGTTTTTT.

J is TRBJ2-7 and V is TRBV23-1; D gene uncertain. TRBV23-1 is known as an ORF, though its function is uncertain. Trimming stripped 4 bases from V and 6 bases from J, with 13 bases between. The CDR3 is made up of 13 amino acids. This CDR3 is CASSRNGPSEQYF. CDR3 DNA sequence: TGCGCCAGCAGTCGAAACGGCCCGTCCGAGCAGTACTTC.

This clone occurred a few times. V is TRBV7-9 and J is TRBJ2-1, with D possibly being TRBD1 (6 bases). Germline V gene lookup returns CDR1 SEHNR and CDR2 FQNEAQ (reference sequence). This CDR3 region has 14 residues. Trimming cost V 5 bases and J 6 bases, with 14 bases left between them. The CDR3 region is CASSSRDNPNEQFF. DNA of the CDR3: TGTGCCAGCAGCAGCCGGGACAACCCCAATGAGCAGTTCTTC. Together with reference TRBV7-9 and TRBJ2-1, the CDR3 gives the full variable domain: DTGVSQNPRHKITKRGQNVTFRCDPISEHNRLYWYRQTLGQGPEFLTYFQNEAQLEKSRLLSDRFSAERPKGSFSTLEIQRTEQGDSAMYLCASSSRDNPNEQFFGPGTRLTVL.